The clone carrying this T cell receptor (beta chain) was observed a handful of times. Library preparation (for TCRbeta) was performed with unique molecular identifiers. TCRdb re-derived calls from the PCR reads in MiXCR, one entry per CDR3 protein. The table lists about 400,000 distinct CDR3 sequences, roughly 22% of them singletons. This sample was taken from a study of T-cell reconstitution after alpha-beta-depleted transplantation in children. The V gene's germline CDR1 is DFQATT and CDR2 SNEGSKA (reference sequence). Trimming took off 5 bases at V and 4 bases at J, with 7 bases between the two ends. The CDR3 extends over 11 amino acids.

The V and J genes are TRBV20-1 and TRBJ2-3, with D unresolved. Sequenced material: PBMCs from the stem cell graft donor, taken from the stem cell graft. This TCR came from a human donor who donated a stem cell graft to a child with acute myeloid leukemia. CDR3 sequence reads: CSAGQSDTQYF. CDR3 DNA: TGCAGTGCTGGCCAGTCAGATACGCAGTATTTT.